Listed below are T cell receptor beta chains from one sample, sequenced in a study of blood T cell repertoires in COVID-19. Clones were read by immunoSEQ multiplex PCR, and TCRdb kept only the in-frame ones, dropping some. The data show 20,000 to 25,000 clones, about four fifths seen once. The sample was peripheral blood. The origin of the receptors is a man aged 40-50 years with acute or convalescent COVID-19. CDR3s include the opening cysteine and the closing phenylalanine or tryptophan. Each record gives: J gene, clone size, V gene, D gene, CDR3 protein, CDR3 DNA. A D gene is named only where the DNA matches it firmly. Where a row states a size, it is once, few, many or the class of an expanded clone; other rows omit it.

>TRBJ2-3|NA|TRBV4-1|NA
CASKGDGYFEVDTQYF
TGCGCCAGCAAAGGAGATGGCTACTTCGAGGTGGATACGCAGTATTTT
>TRBJ2-7|NA|TRBV2|TRBD1
CASDRGHEQYF
TGTGCCAGCGACAGGGGCCACGAGCAGTACTTC
>TRBJ1-1|NA|TRBV29-1|TRBD1
CSVRDRGHTEAFF
TGCAGCGTTCGGGACAGGGGGCACACTGAAGCTTTCTTT
>TRBJ2-7|NA|TRBV6-6|NA
CASSYSGGSSYEQYF
TGTGCCAGCAGTTACTCGGGGGGTAGCTCCTACGAGCAGTACTTC
>TRBJ1-1|NA|TRBV7-2|NA
CASSLGSGMPRTEAFF
TGTGCCAGCAGCTTAGGATCGGGGATGCCGCGCACTGAAGCTTTCTTT
>TRBJ1-2|NA|TRBV21-1|NA
CASSKRRARLDYGYTF
TGTGCCAGCAGCAAAAGGAGGGCTCGACTAGACTATGGCTACACCTTC
>TRBJ2-5|NA|TRBV3-1/TRBV3-2|NA
CASSQEQGSETQYF
TGTGCCAGCAGCCAAGAACAGGGATCGGAGACCCAGTACTTC
>TRBJ1-5|NA|TRBV30|NA
CAWSAREYGDYSNQPQHF
TGTGCCTGGAGCGCCCGGGAATATGGCGATTATAGCAATCAGCCCCAGCATTTT
>TRBJ1-6|NA|TRBV7-9|TRBD1
CASSKDRVGNSPLHF
TGTGCCAGCAGCAAGGACAGGGTTGGTAATTCACCCCTCCACTTT
>TRBJ2-2|few|TRBV5-1|TRBD1
CASSLVQGASAGELFF
TGCGCCAGCAGCTTGGTGCAGGGGGCTTCGGCCGGGGAGCTGTTTTTT
>TRBJ1-1|NA|TRBV16|NA
CASSQRQVTEAFF
TGTGCCAGCAGCCAAAGACAGGTGACTGAAGCTTTCTTT
>TRBJ2-5|NA|TRBV7-7|TRBD1
CASSPGQGMYQETQYF
TGTGCTAGCAGCCCTGGACAGGGGATGTACCAAGAGACCCAGTACTTC
>TRBJ2-3|once|TRBV24-1|TRBD2
CATQIAGGSGTQYF
TGTGCCACCCAGATCGCGGGAGGGTCCGGTACGCAGTATTTT
>TRBJ1-1|NA|TRBV30|NA
CAWSVGSEAFF
TGTGCCTGGAGTGTAGGGAGTGAAGCTTTCTTT
>TRBJ1-1|NA|TRBV3-1/TRBV3-2|TRBD1
CASSQGGGREAFF
TGTGCCAGCAGCCAAGGAGGGGGCCGTGAAGCTTTCTTT
>TRBJ1-5|NA|TRBV7-9|NA
CASSGASSNQPQHF
TGTGCCAGCTCAGGGGCTAGTAGCAATCAGCCCCAGCATTTT
>TRBJ1-6|few|TRBV10-3|NA
CAISESGDYGSPLHF
TGTGCCATCAGTGAGTCAGGGGATTACGGTTCACCCCTCCACTTT
>TRBJ1-6|NA|TRBV3-1/TRBV3-2|TRBD1
CASSQHPGQGYSPLHF
TGTGCCAGCAGCCAACACCCGGGACAGGGTTATTCACCCCTCCACTTT
>TRBJ1-2|NA|TRBV6-5|TRBD1
CASSLPGQVNGYTF
TGTGCCAGCAGTCTCCCGGGACAGGTTAATGGCTACACCTTC
>TRBJ2-3|NA|TRBV19|NA
CASSIRGTDTQYF
TGTGCCAGTAGTATTCGGGGCACAGATACGCAGTATTTT
>TRBJ2-7|NA|TRBV4-1|TRBD2
CASSHPGLDIVQYF
TGCGCCAGCAGCCACCCGGGACTAGATATCGTGCAGTACTTC
>TRBJ2-1|NA|TRBV19|TRBD2
CASSGWRASGRAGTNEQFF
TGTGCCAGTAGTGGTTGGAGGGCTAGCGGGAGGGCCGGCACGAATGAGCAGTTCTTC
>TRBJ1-5|NA|TRBV9|TRBD1
CASSAGQGGNQPQHF
TGTGCCAGCAGCGCGGGACAGGGAGGCAATCAGCCCCAGCATTTT